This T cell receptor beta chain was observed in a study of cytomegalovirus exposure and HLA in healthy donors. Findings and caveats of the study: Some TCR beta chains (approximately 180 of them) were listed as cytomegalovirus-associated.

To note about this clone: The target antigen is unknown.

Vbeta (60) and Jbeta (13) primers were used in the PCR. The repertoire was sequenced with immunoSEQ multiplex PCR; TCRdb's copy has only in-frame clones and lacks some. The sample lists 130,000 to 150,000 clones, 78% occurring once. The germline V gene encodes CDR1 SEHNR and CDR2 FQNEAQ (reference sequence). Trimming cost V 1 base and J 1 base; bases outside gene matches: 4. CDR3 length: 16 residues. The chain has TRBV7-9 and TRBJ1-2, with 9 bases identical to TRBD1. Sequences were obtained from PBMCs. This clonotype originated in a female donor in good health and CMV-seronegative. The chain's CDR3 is CASSLEDRGFNYGYTF. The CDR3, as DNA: TGTGCCAGCAGCTTAGAGGACAGGGGATTTAACTATGGCTACACCTTC.